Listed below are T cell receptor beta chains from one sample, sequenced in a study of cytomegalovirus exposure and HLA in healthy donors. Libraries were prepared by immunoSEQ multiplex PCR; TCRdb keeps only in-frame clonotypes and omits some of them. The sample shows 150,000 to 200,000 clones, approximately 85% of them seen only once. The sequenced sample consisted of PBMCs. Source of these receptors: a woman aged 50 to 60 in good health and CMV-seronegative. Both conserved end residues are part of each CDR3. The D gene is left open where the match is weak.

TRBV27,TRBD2,CASSRAGGGYYEQYF
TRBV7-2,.,CASSPGSQAGNTIYF
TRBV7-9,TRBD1,CASPLRTGSSGANVLTF
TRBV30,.,CAWSAGTPGNTIYF
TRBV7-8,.,CASSSAVEAQYF
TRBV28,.,CASSLDSRLSEQYF
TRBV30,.,CAWGAGNTGELFF
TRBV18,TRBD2,CASSPPGTSSYEQYF
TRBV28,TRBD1,CASSSFLRDRVSPLHF
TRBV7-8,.,CASSSGVGYEQYF
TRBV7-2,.,CASSPRRGSPLHF
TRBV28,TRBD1,CASRSYRGPGKTQYF
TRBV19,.,CASGVWGADTQYF
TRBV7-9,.,CSSSIELAKNIQYF
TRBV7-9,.,CASSVRVLQFF
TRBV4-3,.,CASSQDKSSGNTIYF
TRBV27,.,CASSWQGSMNTEAFF
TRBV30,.,CAWSTSRTDSTDTQYF
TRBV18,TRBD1,CASSPRQGEDQPQHF
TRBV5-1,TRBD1,CASSLTGDSYEQYF
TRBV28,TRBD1,CASSLPQGAMNTEAFF
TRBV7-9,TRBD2,CASSRSGRAGELFF
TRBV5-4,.,CASSFKDSPGYEQYF
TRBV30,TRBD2,CAWSASPGTSGSSYNEQFF
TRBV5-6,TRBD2,CASSSPNVRTSGRTEQYF
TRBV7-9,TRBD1,CASRQTYRDRVNNEQFF
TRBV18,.,CASSDTGFGEAFF
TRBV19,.,CASSMVGGDEQYF
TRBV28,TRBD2,CASSLSGGGRGEQYF
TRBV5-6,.,CASSLITAVQFF
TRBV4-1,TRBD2,CASSPIAGGPNSLGNEQFF
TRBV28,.,CASNINRALYEQYF
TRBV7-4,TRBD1,CASSLDREGNTIYF
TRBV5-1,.,CASSFFAGSGNTIYF
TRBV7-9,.,CASSRTLQQETQYF
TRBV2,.,CASRKQDFEAFF
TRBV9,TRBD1,CASSVEGQSYEQYF
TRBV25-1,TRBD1,CAIAAGGGGYTF
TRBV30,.,CAWSVGTTGTQFF
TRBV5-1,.,CASSLVAGVDTEAFF
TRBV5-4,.,CASSLVTASTNEKLFF
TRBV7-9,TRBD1,CASSPGQDNQPQHF
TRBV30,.,CAWNQGLGSNEQFF
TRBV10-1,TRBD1,CASSEDRVNTEAFF
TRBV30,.,CAWSNRHEQYF
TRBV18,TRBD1,CASSPPGPGTGFYEQYF
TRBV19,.,CASSFGLGATEAFF
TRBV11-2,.,CASAGRQPYNEQFF
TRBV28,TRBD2,CASRGGTSGRSDTQYF
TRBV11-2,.,CASSLVQGMNTEAFF
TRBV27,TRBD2,CASSLTGGSSYEQYF
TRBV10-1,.,CASSDRGFDEQYF